Below, one T cell receptor (beta chain) is given with its context. The target antigen is unknown. Primers for the PCR totalled 60 Vbeta and 13 Jbeta. TCRdb keeps only in-frame clones here, not all; method: immunoSEQ multiplex PCR. The sample yields some 98,000 clones, about four fifths seen once. The sample comes from a study of cytomegalovirus exposure and HLA in healthy donors. Study-wide findings and caveats: Per a later analysis, HLA-associated TCR beta chains showed more clonal expansion than other, equally common TCR beta chains.

CDR3 length: 15 residues. The germline V gene has CDR1 KGHSH and CDR2 LQKENI. Trimming stripped 2 bases from V and 4 bases from J, with 12 bases between. This receptor was obtained from a female donor in good health and CMV-seropositive. The sequenced sample was PBMCs. This chain connects TRBV18 to TRBJ1-5; D remains ambiguous. This CDR3 is CASSPAGTLNQPQHF. The CDR3 DNA reads TGTGCCAGCTCACCAGCGGGTACCCTTAATCAGCCCCAGCATTTT.